The 9 T cell receptor beta chains presented below share a single source sample, sequenced in a study of response to subunit inactivated influenza vaccine. One entry per CDR3 protein, called by TCRdb with MiXCR from the RT-PCR reads. The data show around 600,000 distinct CDR3 sequences, about 11% seen once. These data also featured in a second study, about T cells expressing NK-cell markers. That work states: Template switching by 5'RACE with UMIs generated the TCR beta cDNA.

This sample comprised PBMCs from blood, obtained on the day of vaccination. All receptors derive from a man in his fifties or sixties who received an inactivated influenza vaccine.

The chain couples TRBV7-9 to TRBJ2-2; 10 positions match TRBD1. There are 14 residues in the CDR3. V lost 5 bases to trimming and J lost 9 bases; unmatched junction nucleotides: 6. Germline assignment: CDR1 SEHNR and CDR2 FQNEAQ (reference sequence). Here the CDR3 reads CASSRGQGGRELFF. CDR3 DNA sequence: TGTGCCAGCAGCCGTGGACAGGGGGGCAGGGAGCTGTTTTTT. The variable domain in full, with the rest retrieved from reference TRBV7-9 and TRBJ2-2, is DTGVSQNPRHKITKRGQNVTFRCDPISEHNRLYWYRQTLGQGPEFLTYFQNEAQLEKSRLLSDRFSAERPKGSFSTLEIQRTEQGDSAMYLCASSRGQGGRELFFGEGSRLTVL.

DNA for the CDR3: TGTGCCATCAGTGATACAGGGGGCGGGGATGAGCAGTTCTTC. It yields the protein CAISDTGGGDEQFF. The chain uses TRBV10-3 and TRBJ2-1, with 9 bases fitting TRBD1. Germline trimming cut 3 bases from V and 8 bases from J; bases unmatched to any gene: 5. Germline assignment: CDR1 ENHRY and CDR2 SYGVKD. The length of the CDR3 is 14 residues.

This clonotype occurred many times. The rearrangement links TRBV12-3 or TRBV12-4 to TRBJ2-7; TRBD1 might be the D (6 bases). V was shortened by 3 bases and J by 6 bases, with 6 bases between the two germline ends. The CDR3 is made up of 11 amino acids. CDR3 nucleotides: TGTGCCAGCAGTTTGGGGGCCGAGCAGTACTTC. The encoded protein is CASSLGAEQYF.

This clonotype was counted only a few times. This rearrangement joins TRBV27 to TRBJ2-5, with D possibly matching TRBD2 (7 bases). Germline assignment: CDR1 MNHEY and CDR2 SMNVEV (reference sequence). The CDR3 has 14 residues. V was trimmed by 7 bases and J by 0 bases, leaving 12 bases between them. The CDR3 bases are TGTGCCAGCAAGGGGGGGCCGTACCAAGAGACCCAGTACTTC. Encoded protein: CASKGGPYQETQYF.

This clonotype was seen more than once but under ten times. This chain joins TRBV2 and TRBJ2-7; maybe TRBD2 (6 bases). The CDR3 extends over 13 amino acids. V shed 7 bases and J shed 2 bases, with 12 bases lying between them. The germline CDR1 and CDR2 sequences are SNHLY and FYNNEI. Here the CDR3 DNA reads TGTGCCAGCACCGCGGGGTTTACCTACGAGCAGTACTTC. Encoded protein: CASTAGFTYEQYF.

CDR3: CSASGPGQLGNEQFF. In DNA form, the CDR3 reads TGCAGTGCTTCCGGTCCGGGACAGTTGGGGAATGAGCAGTTCTTC. V usage is TRBV20-1 and J usage is TRBJ2-1; 7 nucleotides line up with TRBD1. V lost 5 bases and J lost 7; bases outside the gene matches: 14. This CDR3 has 15 amino acids. Germline loops: CDR1 DFQATT, CDR2 SNEGSKA (reference sequence).

This clonotype was picked up a small number of times. The rearrangement links TRBV5-1 to TRBJ2-1; 10 bases match TRBD2. CDR3 size: 16 residues. The V segment lost 1 base and the J segment 6 bases; nucleotides outside the gene matches: 7. Germline values: CDR1 SGHRS, CDR2 YFSETQ. The CDR3 coding sequence is TGCGCCAGCAGCTTGATAGCGGGAGGCCGTCTCAATGAGCAGTTCTTC. Protein product: CASSLIAGGRLNEQFF.

The V and J genes are TRBV7-9 and TRBJ2-3, with 7 nucleotides matching TRBD2. This CDR3 spans 13 amino acids. V was clipped by 4 bases and J by 14 bases; unmatched bases: 12. Germline CDR1 SEHNR, CDR2 FQNEAQ (reference sequence). In DNA form, the CDR3 reads TGTGCCAGCAGCTCGACCCGGGACTATCTTCTGTATTTT. It codes for CASSSTRDYLLYF.

The V and J genes are TRBV7-6 and TRBJ2-7; 10 bases are shared with TRBD1. CDR3 length: 18 amino acids. The V and J ends lost 6 bases and 5 bases, in that order; junction bases with no gene match: 19. Germline V CDR1 and CDR2: SGHVS, FNYEAQ. The CDR3 region has the DNA TGTGCCAGCAGTCGAAAAAGACCGGGACAGGGGAGCATCGACGAGCAGTACTTC. The encoded protein is CASSRKRPGQGSIDEQYF.